This T cell receptor beta chain originates from a study of shared clonotypes between healthy human individuals. General study results and limits: A reduction in generation probabilities was seen for non-shared clonotypes relative to those shared by all four donors. Depth of sequencing was expected to influence donor clonotype sharing.

CD4+ cells underwent separation, giving CD45RA+ naive and CD45RA-negative memory subsets. The authors split each subset's genomic DNA evenly across several immunoSEQ plates. The protocol was immunoSEQ multiplex PCR, while the TCRdb copy is restricted to in-frame clones and leaves out a portion. Of roughly 2,300,000 clones in the sample, just under 95% were seen once. The V gene's germline CDR1 is SGHRS and CDR2 YFSETQ. The CDR3 contains 15 residues. V lost 3 bases, J lost 6 bases, and 7 bases stayed unmatched. Details on this clone: What it recognizes is unknown.

The gene calls are TRBV5-1 and TRBJ2-2, with 8 bases lining up with TRBD1. The sequence was collected from a man aged 18 to 29 in good health. Some clones in this sample may be carry-over from other donors' samples. The sample consisted of naive CD4+ T cells from PBMCs. Subset in this sample: CD45RA+ positively selected. The CDR3 DNA reads TGCGCCAGCAGCTGGGCGGCAGGGGGCCCCGGGGAGCTGTTTTTT. Protein sequence: CASSWAAGGPGELFF. The full variable domain, its missing parts supplied by reference TRBV5-1 and TRBJ2-2, is KAGVTQTPRYLIKTRGQQVTLSCSPISGHRSVSWYQQTPGQGLQFLFEYFSETQRNKGNFPGRFSGRQFSNSRSEMNVSTLELGDSALYLCASSWAAGGPGELFFGEGSRLTVL.